A selection of T cell receptor beta chains follows, all from one sample in a study of blood T cell repertoires in COVID-19. Sequenced by immunoSEQ multiplex PCR; TCRdb stores in-frame clones only, minus some. The profile shows around 73,000 clones, over 65% of them singletons. The sample consisted of peripheral blood. The receptors originated from a woman aged 55-70 years with acute or convalescent COVID-19. Both conserved end residues are part of each CDR3. A D gene is named only where the DNA matches it firmly. The size field is filled for only some rows; it gives once, few, many or a size class.

NA	TRBV12-3/TRBV12-4	TRBJ2-3	once	TGTGCCAGCAGGAACTACGGAGATACGCAGTATTTT	CASRNYGDTQYF
NA	TRBV28	TRBJ1-6	NA	TGTGCCAGCAGAACGGGAGGGACTAGCTCCTATAATTCACCCCTCCACTTT	CASRTGGTSSYNSPLHF
NA	TRBV7-3	TRBJ2-3	once	TGTGCCAGCAGCTTAACGTGGGACTTGGCAGATACGCAGTATTTT	CASSLTWDLADTQYF
NA	TRBV6-5	TRBJ1-2	NA	TGTGCCAGCAGCCGCGACCTAGATGACTATGGCTACACCTTC	CASSRDLDDYGYTF
NA	TRBV19	TRBJ2-3	NA	TGTGCCAGTAGTCGCACCGGGGTCACCACAGATACGCAGTATTTT	CASSRTGVTTDTQYF
NA	TRBV29-1	TRBJ2-1	NA	TGCAGCGTTGGACAGCGGCGGGACTACAATGAGCAGTTCTTC	CSVGQRRDYNEQFF
NA	TRBV3-1/TRBV3-2	TRBJ1-2	NA	TGTGCCAGCAGGTCAGGGTATGGCTACACCTTC	CASRSGYGYTF
TRBD1	TRBV29-1	TRBJ1-2	once	TGCAGCGTTCAGGGACAGAATCTCTATGGCTACACCTTC	CSVQGQNLYGYTF
TRBD1	TRBV12-3/TRBV12-4	TRBJ2-7	NA	TGTGCCACTAGTTCGGGACAGGTGTACGAGCAGTACTTC	CATSSGQVYEQYF
TRBD1	TRBV3-1/TRBV3-2	TRBJ1-2	NA	TGTGCCAGCAGCCAGGGGACAGGGGGATCCTATGGCTACACCTTC	CASSQGTGGSYGYTF
NA	TRBV5-1	TRBJ2-6	NA	TGCGCCAGCAGCTTGGCCCCGCCAGGCGTCTCGTGGCCTGGGGCCAACGTCCTGACTTTC	CASSLAPPGVSWPGANVLTF
NA	TRBV5-6	TRBJ2-1	NA	TGTGCCAGCAGCTTGATCTTAGGCCAGGTGAACAATGAGCAGTTCTTC	CASSLILGQVNNEQFF
NA	TRBV3-1/TRBV3-2	TRBJ1-4	NA	TGTGCCAGCAGCTGGGGACAAGATAATGAAAAACTGTTTTTT	CASSWGQDNEKLFF
NA	TRBV15	TRBJ1-5	NA	TGTGCCACCAGGTCTGAGCTCAATCAGCCCCAGCATTTT	CATRSELNQPQHF
NA	TRBV6-6	TRBJ1-1	NA	TGTGCCAGCAGCTTACAGAACACTGAAGCTTTCTTT	CASSLQNTEAFF
TRBD1	TRBV18	TRBJ1-5	NA	TGTGCCAGCTCACCAAATAAAGACAGGGGAAATCAGCCCCAGCATTTT	CASSPNKDRGNQPQHF
NA	TRBV6-5	TRBJ1-1	few	TGTGCCAGCAGTTATGGCGGGGGCGGGGAAGCTTTCTTT	CASSYGGGGEAFF
NA	TRBV2	TRBJ1-2	NA	TGTGCCAGCAGGGACAGAGTTAACTATGGCTACACCTTC	CASRDRVNYGYTF
NA	TRBV10-3	TRBJ1-2	NA	TGTGCCATCAGTGAACACAGGGATCAGGGAAGCTACACCTTC	CAISEHRDQGSYTF
NA	TRBV6-5	TRBJ1-6	NA	TGTGCCAGCAGTATACAGGGTAGAGATTCACCCCTCCACTTT	CASSIQGRDSPLHF
TRBD1	TRBV18	TRBJ2-1	once	TGTGCCAGCTCACCAGGGGACAGGAGCTCCTACAATGAGCAGTTCTTC	CASSPGDRSSYNEQFF
TRBD2	TRBV10-1	TRBJ2-5	NA	TGCGCCAGCAGTGAGTCACCGGGACTAGTTCAAGAGACCCAGTACTTC	CASSESPGLVQETQYF
TRBD1	TRBV29-1	TRBJ1-5	few	TGCAGCGTTGCGACAGGGGTCGATCAGCCCCAGCATTTT	CSVATGVDQPQHF
TRBD2	TRBV2	TRBJ2-1	NA	TGTGCCAGCAGTGTCACTAGCGCCCGCTCCTACAATGAGCAGTTCTTC	CASSVTSARSYNEQFF